Only one count was recorded for the clone carrying this T cell receptor beta chain. As yet, its antigen is unknown. With a far larger clone one base away, a read error is the likely cause. This specimen comes from a study of shared clonotypes between healthy human individuals. Overall study context: Three men and a couple of women, aged 18 to 49, were donors. Study outcomes and limitations: Clonotype sharing among donors was expected to depend on sequencing depth.

Every one of the donors was a Caucasian adult that lived in Nashville, Tennessee. Several immunoSEQ 96-well plates shared each subset's DNA, each plate a replicate. The data were produced by immunoSEQ multiplex PCR, yet TCRdb's version contains in-frame clones alone and is incomplete. This table holds about half a million clones, over 75% found once. The CDR3 contains 13 residues. Germline V CDR1 and CDR2: LNHDA, SQIVND (reference sequence). The chain has TRBV19 and TRBJ1-2; D not certain. The sequenced sample consisted of PBMCs. This clonotype was obtained from a woman aged 40 to 50 in good health. Some clones in this sample may be carry-over from other donors' samples. DNA for the CDR3: TGTGCCAGTAGTATAGATACAGAATATGTCTACACCTTC. Translating gives CASSIDTEYVYTF.